Listed below are T cell receptor beta chains from one sample, sequenced in a study of technical replicates of blood from several donors. Repertoires were generated with immunoSEQ multiplex PCR, while TCRdb's copy carries only in-frame clones and drops some. In the table there are 75,000 to 85,000 clones, roughly 95% of which are singletons. Source material: T cells isolated from PBMCs. These receptors originate from a human donor in good health. Both conserved end residues are part of each CDR3. The order of the fields is J gene, CDR3 length, V gene, D gene, clone size, CDR3 DNA, CDR3 protein. D genes are given only for firm matches. Size values are once, few and many counts, or a class for expanded clones, and some rows have none.

>TRBJ2-5|14|TRBV27|NA|NA
TGTGCCAGCAGTTTACAGGGGAGCATGGAGACCCAGTACTTC
CASSLQGSMETQYF
>TRBJ2-7|13|TRBV28|NA|NA
TGTGCCAGCAGTTTATCCGGGGTTCACGAGCAGTACTTC
CASSLSGVHEQYF
>TRBJ1-4|11|TRBV27|NA|NA
TGTGCCAGCAGATCCGGGGAAAAACTGTTTTTT
CASRSGEKLFF
>TRBJ2-7|14|TRBV5-4|NA|NA
TGTGCCAGCAGCTTGGGAGGCAGCTCCTACGAGCAGTACTTC
CASSLGGSSYEQYF
>TRBJ2-5|15|TRBV4-1|TRBD2|NA
TGCGCCAGCAGCCAAAGAGGACTAGCGGGAGAGACCCAGTACTTC
CASSQRGLAGETQYF
>TRBJ2-7|15|TRBV4-3|TRBD1|NA
TGCGCCAGCAGCCCCGGGACAGGCGCCCTTGATGAGCAGTACTTC
CASSPGTGALDEQYF
>TRBJ2-5|13|TRBV27|NA|NA
TGTGCCAGCAGACAGGCTCCGATGGGGACCCAGTACTTC
CASRQAPMGTQYF
>TRBJ1-1|14|TRBV6-1|TRBD1|NA
TGTGCCAGCAGTGAAGCCCCGGGACAGCCTGAAGCTTTCTTT
CASSEAPGQPEAFF
>TRBJ1-5|19|TRBV21-1|NA|NA
TGTGCCAGCAGCAACCCTCGGACTTCCTGGGAGTATAGCAATCAGCCCCAGCATTTT
CASSNPRTSWEYSNQPQHF
>TRBJ2-3|16|TRBV18|TRBD2|NA
TGTGCCAGCTCACCTTTAGCTAGCGGGATCACAGATACGCAGTATTTT
CASSPLASGITDTQYF
>TRBJ1-4|15|TRBV4-1|NA|NA
TGCGCCAGCAGCCAAGGCCTGGGGGCGGAAGAAAAACTGTTTTTT
CASSQGLGAEEKLFF
>TRBJ2-7|13|TRBV29-1|TRBD2|NA
TGCAGCGTTGAGGTAGCGGGGTACTACGAGCAGTACTTC
CSVEVAGYYEQYF
>TRBJ2-1|15|TRBV4-1|NA|few
TGCGCCAGCAGCCAACCCGCGGGCTCCTACAATGAGCAGTTCTTC
CASSQPAGSYNEQFF
>TRBJ2-7|16|TRBV27|TRBD2|NA
TGTGCCAGCAGTTTATCCGGACTAGCGGGACGATACGAGCAGTACTTC
CASSLSGLAGRYEQYF
>TRBJ2-7|14|TRBV5-5|NA|few
TGTGCCAGCAGCTTGGAGCAGGAAGAAGACGAGCAGTACTTC
CASSLEQEEDEQYF